A selection of T cell receptor beta chains follows, all from one sample in a study of blood T cells in healthy people across ages. TCRdb itself ran the 5' RACE reads through MiXCR, one entry per CDR3 protein. The sample shows roughly 700,000 distinct CDR3 sequences, about 30% of them seen only once. Sequencing was performed on blood. The source of these receptors is a woman older than 75 in good health. The CDR3 runs from the conserved cysteine through the conserved F or W. D genes are given only for firm matches. Clone size is given for some rows only: seen once, a few or many times, or a class if the clone is expanded.

v_gene: TRBV5-1
d_gene: .
j_gene: TRBJ1-6
abundance: few
CDR3nt: TGCGCCAGCAGTTTCGGGGAGCGGAGCAATTCACCCCTCCACTTT
CDR3aa: CASSFGERSNSPLHF

v_gene: TRBV5-1
d_gene: .
j_gene: TRBJ2-7
abundance: .
CDR3nt: TGCGCCAGCAGCAAATCGGGACAACTCTACGAGCAGTACTTC
CDR3aa: CASSKSGQLYEQYF

v_gene: TRBV7-3
d_gene: TRBD1
j_gene: TRBJ1-2
abundance: many
CDR3nt: TGTGCCAGCAGCCGAGGGGGCAGGGACTATCCCACCTTC
CDR3aa: CASSRGGRDYPTF

v_gene: TRBV7-2
d_gene: .
j_gene: TRBJ2-3
abundance: .
CDR3nt: TGTGCCAGCAGCCCGGGGGACGGGGGATTACCAGATACGCAGTATTTT
CDR3aa: CASSPGDGGLPDTQYF

v_gene: TRBV4-1
d_gene: .
j_gene: TRBJ2-7
abundance: many
CDR3nt: TGCGCCAGCAGCCAAGAGGGTTCGGCCTACGAGCAGTACTTC
CDR3aa: CASSQEGSAYEQYF

v_gene: TRBV20-1
d_gene: .
j_gene: TRBJ2-1
abundance: .
CDR3nt: TGCAGTGCTGCAGTAGTGGGGTCCTACAATGAGCAGTTCTTC
CDR3aa: CSAAVVGSYNEQFF

v_gene: TRBV7-2
d_gene: TRBD2
j_gene: TRBJ2-7
abundance: .
CDR3nt: TGTGCCAGCAGCTTTCTTAGCGGGAGCTCCTACGAGCAGTACTTC
CDR3aa: CASSFLSGSSYEQYF

v_gene: TRBV20-1
d_gene: TRBD1
j_gene: TRBJ2-7
abundance: many
CDR3nt: TGCAGTGCTAGAGATCCGTTACAGGGGACGGGCTACGAGCAGTACTTC
CDR3aa: CSARDPLQGTGYEQYF

v_gene: TRBV2
d_gene: TRBD1
j_gene: TRBJ2-5
abundance: many
CDR3nt: TGTGCCAGCACCTCCTTGACAGGGACAGAGACCCAGTACTTC
CDR3aa: CASTSLTGTETQYF

v_gene: TRBV7-3
d_gene: .
j_gene: TRBJ2-5
abundance: few
CDR3nt: TGTGCCGGCAGCTTAGGGGGGACTGGGACCCAGTACTTC
CDR3aa: CAGSLGGTGTQYF

v_gene: TRBV10-3
d_gene: .
j_gene: TRBJ1-2
abundance: many
CDR3nt: TGTGCCATCAGTGAAATAGGGGCGAGAGCTAACTATGGCTACACCTTC
CDR3aa: CAISEIGARANYGYTF

v_gene: TRBV20-1
d_gene: TRBD1
j_gene: TRBJ2-7
abundance: few
CDR3nt: TGCAGTGCTAGAGGGACAGGCAACCCCTACGAGCAGTACTTC
CDR3aa: CSARGTGNPYEQYF

v_gene: TRBV6-6
d_gene: TRBD2
j_gene: TRBJ2-3
abundance: many
CDR3nt: TGTGCCAGCAGTGCCTTAGCGGGGGCCACAGATACGCAGTATTTT
CDR3aa: CASSALAGATDTQYF

v_gene: TRBV4-2
d_gene: .
j_gene: TRBJ2-7
abundance: few
CDR3nt: TGTGCCAGCAGCCACGGCGCGGATCTCGAGGGCGATGAGCAGTACTTC
CDR3aa: CASSHGADLEGDEQYF

v_gene: TRBV3-1
d_gene: .
j_gene: TRBJ1-1
abundance: many
CDR3nt: TGTGCCAGCACCCAATCCGGGAGGGATGAAGCTTTCTTT
CDR3aa: CASTQSGRDEAFF

v_gene: TRBV5-8
d_gene: .
j_gene: TRBJ2-3
abundance: few
CDR3nt: TGTGCCAGCAGCTGGGGAAACAGGGTGGACACAGATACGCAGTATTTT
CDR3aa: CASSWGNRVDTDTQYF

v_gene: TRBV5-6
d_gene: TRBD1
j_gene: TRBJ1-2
abundance: .
CDR3nt: TGTGCCAGCAGCCCTCCCTCGGGACAGAACTATGGCTACACCTTC
CDR3aa: CASSPPSGQNYGYTF

v_gene: TRBV7-2
d_gene: TRBD2
j_gene: TRBJ2-4
abundance: .
CDR3nt: TGTGCCAGCAGCTATTTAGCGGGGGGGAGCTACGAGCAGTGCTTC
CDR3aa: CASSYLAGGSYEQCF

v_gene: TRBV12-3/TRBV12-4
d_gene: .
j_gene: TRBJ2-1
abundance: many
CDR3nt: TGTGCCAGCAGTTTAGGTCAGGCCCCCTACAATGAGCAGTTCTTC
CDR3aa: CASSLGQAPYNEQFF

v_gene: TRBV4-1
d_gene: .
j_gene: TRBJ2-6
abundance: many
CDR3nt: TGCGCCAGCAACGCTATCTCCCTGGCAGCGTCTGGGGCCAACGTCCTGACTTTC
CDR3aa: CASNAISLAASGANVLTF

v_gene: TRBV3-1
d_gene: TRBD2
j_gene: TRBJ2-1
abundance: many
CDR3nt: TGTGCCAGCAGTCCTCAAGCGGGGGGCCTAGATGAGCAGTTCTTC
CDR3aa: CASSPQAGGLDEQFF

v_gene: TRBV5-6
d_gene: .
j_gene: TRBJ1-6
abundance: many
CDR3nt: TGTGCCAGCAGCTTGGCCGGGGGTATAGGGCCCCTCCACTTT
CDR3aa: CASSLAGGIGPLHF

v_gene: TRBV28
d_gene: TRBD1
j_gene: TRBJ2-1
abundance: many
CDR3nt: TGTGCCAGCAGTCCGACAGGGAGTGAGCAGTTCTTC
CDR3aa: CASSPTGSEQFF

v_gene: TRBV3-1
d_gene: .
j_gene: TRBJ2-5
abundance: few
CDR3nt: TGTGCCAGCAGCCCCCAGGGGGTAGCGGGGAGAAAGACCCAGTACTTC
CDR3aa: CASSPQGVAGRKTQYF

v_gene: TRBV3-1
d_gene: TRBD2
j_gene: TRBJ2-1
abundance: many
CDR3nt: TGTGCCAGCAGCCAAGGAGCGGGGGGCCTAAATGAGCAGTTCTTC
CDR3aa: CASSQGAGGLNEQFF

v_gene: TRBV10-1
d_gene: TRBD2
j_gene: TRBJ2-5
abundance: .
CDR3nt: TGCGCCAGCAGTGGAACGGTAGCGGGGGAGACCCAGTACTTC
CDR3aa: CASSGTVAGETQYF

v_gene: TRBV2
d_gene: .
j_gene: TRBJ2-2
abundance: .
CDR3nt: TGTGCCAGCATTGGGGGACAAACGAACACCGGGGAGCTGTTTTTT
CDR3aa: CASIGGQTNTGELFF

v_gene: TRBV6-1
d_gene: .
j_gene: TRBJ2-1
abundance: many
CDR3nt: TGTGCCAGCAGCCGACTAGAGAATAGAAACGAGCAGTTCTTC
CDR3aa: CASSRLENRNEQFF

v_gene: TRBV7-2
d_gene: .
j_gene: TRBJ1-1
abundance: .
CDR3nt: TGTGCCAGCAGCTTAACCGGACTCACGGACGGAGCTTTCTTT
CDR3aa: CASSLTGLTDGAFF

v_gene: TRBV6-6
d_gene: .
j_gene: TRBJ1-5
abundance: .
CDR3nt: TGTGCCAGCAGTTACTCATCTTCAGTAAGGGTGTATCAGCCCCAGCATTTT
CDR3aa: CASSYSSSVRVYQPQHF

v_gene: TRBV6-5
d_gene: .
j_gene: TRBJ1-5
abundance: .
CDR3nt: TGTGCCAGCAGCCTGGGGGACGGTCAGCCCCAGCATTTT
CDR3aa: CASSLGDGQPQHF

v_gene: TRBV5-1
d_gene: .
j_gene: TRBJ2-7
abundance: .
CDR3nt: TGCGCCAGCAGCTTGTCATTACAAGCCTACGAGCAGTACTTC
CDR3aa: CASSLSLQAYEQYF

v_gene: TRBV7-2
d_gene: .
j_gene: TRBJ2-7
abundance: .
CDR3nt: TGTGCCAGCAGTTTGGGACACCGAGACGCCTACGAGCAGTACTTC
CDR3aa: CASSLGHRDAYEQYF

v_gene: TRBV20-1
d_gene: .
j_gene: TRBJ2-7
abundance: many
CDR3nt: TGCAGTGCTAGAGATTGGGGGGGGGCTTCAAGAAACGAGCAGTACTTC
CDR3aa: CSARDWGGASRNEQYF

v_gene: TRBV5-6
d_gene: .
j_gene: TRBJ2-1
abundance: many
CDR3nt: TGTGCCAGCAGCTTGAAGGGACTTGCCCAGCAGTTCTTC
CDR3aa: CASSLKGLAQQFF

v_gene: TRBV18
d_gene: TRBD2
j_gene: TRBJ2-1
abundance: many
CDR3nt: TGTGCCAGCTCACCACCGAGAGCGGGGGCCACCAATGAGCAGTTCTTC
CDR3aa: CASSPPRAGATNEQFF

v_gene: TRBV5-1
d_gene: .
j_gene: TRBJ2-7
abundance: .
CDR3nt: TGCGCCAGCAGCTTGGTGTCTGGGACCGGCGAGCAGTACTTC
CDR3aa: CASSLVSGTGEQYF

v_gene: TRBV30
d_gene: .
j_gene: TRBJ1-6
abundance: .
CDR3nt: TGTGCCTGGACGACTGGGGGACCCCTCCACTTT
CDR3aa: CAWTTGGPLHF

v_gene: TRBV20-1
d_gene: TRBD2
j_gene: TRBJ2-1
abundance: .
CDR3nt: TGCAGTGAGGCGGGAGTTGGGCATGAGCAGTTCTTC
CDR3aa: CSEAGVGHEQFF

v_gene: TRBV6-5
d_gene: .
j_gene: TRBJ2-1
abundance: many
CDR3nt: TGTGCCAGCAGTTACGCAGCGAGCGTTCCCCTCCAGCAGTTCTTC
CDR3aa: CASSYAASVPLQQFF